Below are 12 T cell receptor beta chains sequenced from a single sample in a study of blood T cell repertoires in COVID-19. Method: immunoSEQ multiplex PCR; TCRdb's copy keeps in-frame clones and lacks some. The sample gives tens of thousands of clones, roughly 79% of which show up once; roughly 5.7% is in the top ten. The sample consisted of peripheral blood. These receptors all come from a woman in her sixties with acute or convalescent COVID-19.

The rearrangement joins TRBV6-5 to TRBJ1-5; maybe TRBD1 (5 bases). The length of the CDR3 is 13 residues. Germline V gene lookup returns CDR1 MNHEY and CDR2 SVGAGI. Trimming took off 5 bases at V and 7 bases at J, with 12 bases between the two ends. CDR3 sequence (DNA): TGTGCCAGCAGTCCCATTGGGGGGCAGCCCCAGCATTTT. Translating it yields CASSPIGGQPQHF.

CDR3 sequence reads: CASSYSLGQGNTEAFF. The CDR3 coding sequence is TGTGCCAGCAGTTACTCTCTCGGTCAGGGGAACACTGAAGCTTTCTTT. This rearrangement joins TRBV6-5 to TRBJ1-1; a possible D gene is TRBD1 (5 bases). Germline lookup yields CDR1 MNHEY and CDR2 SVGAGI. The CDR3 consists of 16 residues. The germline V and J ends were trimmed by 0 bases and 1 base, with 12 bases remaining between them.

The J gene is TRBJ2-5, the V gene TRBV7-2; 9 bases align to TRBD1. Per germline, CDR1 SGHTA and CDR2 FQGNSA. The CDR3 has 17 amino acids. Trimming removed 2 bases from V and 4 bases from J; junction bases left unmatched: 11. In nucleotides, the CDR3 is TGTGCCAGCAGCTTAAACAGGGGGCGCGGGGAGGGAGAGACCCAGTACTTC. It is translated as CASSLNRGRGEGETQYF.

The chain uses TRBV28 and TRBJ1-1; 7 bases agree with TRBD1. CDR3 length: 13 residues. Germline trimming cut 9 bases from V and 1 base from J; bases unmatched to any gene: 5. Germline V gene data show CDR1 as MDHEN and CDR2 as SYDVKM. The CDR3 sequence is CASRGQENTEAFF. CDR3 bases: TGTGCCAGTAGGGGGCAGGAGAACACTGAAGCTTTCTTT.

The chain employs TRBV5-4 and TRBJ2-3; 10 bases map to TRBD1. The trim removed 0 bases at V and 0 bases at J, leaving 4 bases unmatched. Looked up from germline, CDR1 is SGHNT and CDR2 is YYREEE (reference sequence). The CDR3 is 17 residues long. The CDR3 region is CASSLAGTGASTDTQYF. The CDR3 DNA reads as TGTGCCAGCAGCTTGGCCGGGACAGGGGCAAGCACAGATACGCAGTATTTT. Full variable domain (remainder filled in from reference TRBV5-4 and TRBJ2-3): ETGVTQSPTHLIKTRGQQVTLRCSSQSGHNTVSWYQQALGQGPQFIFQYYREEENGRGNFPPRFSGLQFPNYSSELNVNALELDDSALYLCASSLAGTGASTDTQYFGPGTRLTVL.

This clone appeared a single time. The chain joins TRBV6-5 to TRBJ1-2; no reliable D call. Germline-derived CDR1 and CDR2 are MNHEY and SVGAGI. V dropped 7 bases and J dropped 3 bases, with 15 bases sitting between them. CDR3 length equals 14 residues. Here the CDR3 reads CASTEGAGDYGYTF. The CDR3 DNA sequence: TGTGCCAGCACCGAAGGCGCAGGCGACTATGGCTACACCTTC.

This clone was seen a single time. The chain has TRBV28 and TRBJ1-4; no firm D call. This CDR3 region has 14 residues. The V end lost 7 bases, the J end lost 5 bases, and 14 bases lay between the germline ends. Per the germline V gene, CDR1 is MDHEN and CDR2 is SYDVKM. The DNA of the CDR3 is TGTGCCAGCATCGGAGGACCTTCCAATGAAAAACTGTTTTTT. Amino acids: CASIGGPSNEKLFF. The variable domain in full, with the rest retrieved from reference TRBV28 and TRBJ1-4, is DVKVTQSSRYLVKRTGEKVFLECVQDMDHENMFWYRQDPGLGLRLIYFSYDVKMKEKGDIPEGYSVSREKKERFSLILESASTNQTSMYLCASIGGPSNEKLFFGSGTQLSVL.

The chain uses TRBV24-1 and TRBJ2-2; TRBD2 matches 10 bases. Germline V gene sequence: CDR1 KGHDR, CDR2 SFDVKD. The V and J ends lost 0 bases and 0 bases, in that order; junction bases with no gene match: 12. The CDR3 is 21 amino acids. The CDR3 reads CATSDLKVAGGSFANTGELFF. In nucleotides, the CDR3 is TGTGCCACCAGTGATTTGAAGGTAGCGGGAGGATCCTTCGCGAACACCGGGGAGCTGTTTTTT.

The V gene is TRBV5-5, the J gene TRBJ1-2, with TRBD1 matching 7 bases. The V and J ends lost 4 bases and 2 bases, in that order; junction bases with no gene match: 8. Germline CDR1 reads SGHKS; CDR2 reads YYEKEE (reference sequence). This CDR3 region has 15 residues. CDR3 protein: CASSSQDRLNYGYTF. CDR3 nucleotide sequence: TGTGCCAGCAGCAGCCAGGACAGGCTGAACTATGGCTACACCTTC.

CDR3 nucleotides: TGTGCCTGGTCGGGGACTAGCGGGGGGGGCTACAATGAGCAGTTCTTC. Amino acids: CAWSGTSGGGYNEQFF. V gene TRBV30 combines with J gene TRBJ2-1, with TRBD2 matching 16 bases. J lost 3 bases, V lost 5 bases, and 4 bases had no gene match. This CDR3 comprises 16 residues. The germline gives CDR1 GTSNPN, CDR2 SVGIG (reference sequence).

The V and J genes are TRBV6-1 and TRBJ2-3; 13 bases match TRBD2. The J segment lost 5 bases and the V segment lost 2 bases, leaving 1 base of the junction unmatched. CDR1 is MNHNS and CDR2 is SASEGT in the germline V gene. The CDR3 consists of 15 residues. The DNA of the CDR3 is TGTGCCAGCAGTGAAACTAGCGGGAGGGTAGATACGCAGTATTTT. It codes for CASSETSGRVDTQYF.

The chain is built from TRBV29-1 and TRBJ2-3, with 12 bases fitting TRBD1. With 6 bases clipped from V and 6 bases from J, the junction kept 4 bases outside the gene matches. The CDR3 contains 13 residues. Germline V gene sequence: CDR1 SQVTM, CDR2 ANQGSEA. The DNA of the CDR3 is TGCAGCGTGGGGACAGGGGGCAGCGATACGCAGTATTTT. Amino acid sequence: CSVGTGGSDTQYF.